This is a list of T cell receptor beta chains from one sample in a study of blood T cell repertoires in COVID-19. Using immunoSEQ multiplex PCR, the repertoire was profiled, and TCRdb retains in-frame clones only, with some absent. The profile shows around 300,000 clones, about 87% of them singletons. Sequences were obtained from peripheral blood. The source of these receptors is a woman between 40 and 50 years old with acute or convalescent COVID-19. Both conserved end residues are part of each CDR3. D genes are given only for firm matches. Only part of the rows carry a size: once, few, many, or a class if the clone is expanded.

length	J	V	D	size	DNA	CDR3
12	TRBJ2-2	TRBV25-1	-	once	TGTGCCAGCAGTGAAGCCGCGGGGGAGCTGTTTTTT	CASSEAAGELFF
16	TRBJ1-1	TRBV19	-	-	TGTGCCAGTAGTATAGGGGGGGGCAGAGCAGGCACTGAAGCTTTCTTT	CASSIGGGRAGTEAFF
13	TRBJ1-1	TRBV5-1	-	-	TGCGCCAGCAGCTGGGGGGTGAACACTGAAGCTTTCTTT	CASSWGVNTEAFF
12	TRBJ1-1	TRBV27	-	-	TGTGCCAGCAGGGACTACAGGCGTGAAGCTTTCTTT	CASRDYRREAFF
13	TRBJ1-2	TRBV24-1	-	-	TGTGCCACCCGAGGACAGATTCAGGATGGCTACACCTTC	CATRGQIQDGYTF
12	TRBJ2-3	TRBV7-8	-	-	TGTGCCAGCAGCTTTCCTCGTAATACGCAGTATTTT	CASSFPRNTQYF
15	TRBJ2-2	TRBV9	-	-	TGTGCCAGCAGCGGCATGACAACGAACACCGGGGAGCTGTTTTTT	CASSGMTTNTGELFF
14	TRBJ2-1	TRBV5-1	TRBD1	once	TGCGCCAGCAGCATCGGGACAGCTAACAATGAGCAGTTCTTC	CASSIGTANNEQFF
14	TRBJ1-3	TRBV9	-	-	TGTGCCAGCAGCGTAGATATAGCCGGAAACACCATATATTTT	CASSVDIAGNTIYF
13	TRBJ2-2	TRBV9	-	-	TGTGCCAGCAGAGCAGGAGGGGTCGGGGAGCTGTTTTTT	CASRAGGVGELFF
16	TRBJ1-5	TRBV19	TRBD1	-	TGTGCCAGTAGGCCCTGGACAGGGTCTAGCAATCAGCCCCAGCATTTT	CASRPWTGSSNQPQHF
14	TRBJ1-2	TRBV10-3	TRBD1	few	TGTGCCATCAGTGAGGTGGACAGGCGCTATGGCTACACCTTC	CAISEVDRRYGYTF
15	TRBJ1-5	TRBV9	-	-	TGTGCCAGCAGCGCTGGTGGGGGGAACAATCAGCCCCAGCATTTT	CASSAGGGNNQPQHF
14	TRBJ1-4	TRBV15	-	-	TGTGCCACCAAACAGGACAGCACAAATGAAAAACTGTTTTTT	CATKQDSTNEKLFF
16	TRBJ1-2	TRBV3-1/TRBV3-2	-	-	TGTGCCAGCAGCCAAGATCACAGGGCCGGCCTCTATGGCTACACCTTC	CASSQDHRAGLYGYTF
15	TRBJ1-6	TRBV13	TRBD1	-	TGTGCCAGCAGCTTAGGACAGGGGGCTTCTTCACCCCTCCACTTT	CASSLGQGASSPLHF
14	TRBJ2-2	TRBV21-1	-	-	TGTGCCAGCAGCTTAGGACAGGGATTCGGGGAGCTGTTTTTT	CASSLGQGFGELFF
15	TRBJ2-3	TRBV5-4	TRBD1	-	TGTGCCAGCAGCCGACAGGGGCCAAGCACAGATACGCAGTATTTT	CASSRQGPSTDTQYF
16	TRBJ1-6	TRBV12-5	TRBD1	-	TGTGCTAGTGGCCGGACAGGGTCCAGTACCTATTCACCCCTCCACTTT	CASGRTGSSTYSPLHF
16	TRBJ2-1	TRBV7-5	-	-	TGTGCCAGAAGCTTAGCGGGGGGGCCTCGATGGGGTGAGCAGTTCTTC	CARSLAGGPRWGEQFF
14	TRBJ1-1	TRBV9	TRBD1	-	TGTGCCAGCAGCGCCGGACAGGGATACACTGAAGCTTTCTTT	CASSAGQGYTEAFF
21	TRBJ1-4	TRBV5-1	TRBD1	-	TGCGCCAGCAGCTTGACCCCCCGTAAAGGACAGGGGACTAGGGCGTGGGAAAAACTGTTTTTT	CASSLTPRKGQGTRAWEKLFF
16	TRBJ2-3	TRBV11-3	TRBD1	-	TGTGCCAGCAGCTCAAGGACAGGACAACCTACAGATACGCAGTATTTT	CASSSRTGQPTDTQYF
16	TRBJ1-3	TRBV7-9	-	-	TGTGCCAGCAGCTCAGGACTGTCCGACTCTGGAAACACCATATATTTT	CASSSGLSDSGNTIYF
13	TRBJ1-6	TRBV30	-	-	TGTGCCTGGGGGGCCCTGCAATTTTCACCCCTCCACTTT	CAWGALQFSPLHF
14	TRBJ2-1	TRBV29-1	TRBD1	-	TGCAGCGTTGTAACAGGGGATCCCTACAATGAGCAGTTCTTC	CSVVTGDPYNEQFF
13	TRBJ1-2	TRBV12-5	-	-	TGTGCTAGTGGTTTGGGGGGCCTCTATGGCTACACCTTC	CASGLGGLYGYTF
14	TRBJ1-3	TRBV6-5	TRBD1	-	TGTGCCAGCAGGACAGGGGTGACTGGAAACACCATATATTTT	CASRTGVTGNTIYF
10	TRBJ2-3	TRBV29-1	-	-	TGCAGCGCCTGGGAGGATACGCAGTATTTT	CSAWEDTQYF
15	TRBJ1-5	TRBV13	TRBD1	once	TGTGCCAGCAGCTTCGGGACAGGTAGGAATCAGCCCCAGCATTTT	CASSFGTGRNQPQHF
12	TRBJ1-4	TRBV6-5	-	-	TGTGCCAGCAGTTACTTTGACTTTGAACTGTTTTTT	CASSYFDFELFF
16	TRBJ1-1	TRBV18	TRBD1	-	TGTGCCAGCTCACCCCTCTACAGGGGGAGGGGAACTGAAGCTTTCTTT	CASSPLYRGRGTEAFF
17	TRBJ2-5	TRBV4-2	TRBD2	-	TGTGCCAGCAGCCAAGAACCTGGCGGGGGTCCGGGGGAGACCCAGTACTTC	CASSQEPGGGPGETQYF
15	TRBJ2-2	TRBV6-5	-	once	TGTGCCAGCGGGGGGATTACAGGGGACGCCGGGGAGCTGTTTTTT	CASGGITGDAGELFF
13	TRBJ2-3	TRBV6-5	-	-	TGTGCCAGCAGTCTCAGGGGCACAGATACGCAGTATTTT	CASSLRGTDTQYF
13	TRBJ1-2	TRBV6-6	-	-	TGTGCCAGCACCCTGGCCGGGAACTATGGCTACACCTTC	CASTLAGNYGYTF